This T cell receptor beta chain derives from a study of shared clonotypes between healthy human individuals. Study outcomes and limitations: Investigators collected only blood, and repertoires in tissues likely differ. In a handful of donors, about 5% of naive CD4 clonotypes appeared in common.

The donor population consisted of healthy HIV-negative adults with no recent acute infections or vaccinations. The V gene lost 3 bases and the J gene lost 3 bases, with 10 bases spanning the gap. In germline, CDR1 is MGHDK, CDR2 SYGVNS. This CDR3 is 14 amino acids long. This table comes from immunoSEQ multiplex PCR, and its TCRdb copy is limited to in-frame clones, with some not included. The sample includes roughly 2,300,000 clones, roughly 92% seen only once; the top ten take 0.3% to 0.4%. Regarding this clone: Its antigen is as yet unknown.

The sequenced sample was naive CD4+ T cells from PBMCs. Subset given: CD45RA+ positively selected. V and J are TRBV25-1 and TRBJ2-3; D gene ambiguous. The receptor comes from a man younger than 35 in good health. Some clones in this sample may be carry-over from other donors' samples. The CDR3 sequence: CASSDPVVTDTQYF. The CDR3 DNA reads TGTGCCAGCAGTGACCCCGTAGTTACAGATACGCAGTATTTT. The full variable domain, its missing parts supplied by reference TRBV25-1 and TRBJ2-3, is EADIYQTPRYLVIGTGKKITLECSQTMGHDKMYWYQQDPGMELHLIHYSYGVNSTEKGDLSSESTVSRIRTEHFPLTLESARPSHTSQYLCASSDPVVTDTQYFGPGTRLTVL.